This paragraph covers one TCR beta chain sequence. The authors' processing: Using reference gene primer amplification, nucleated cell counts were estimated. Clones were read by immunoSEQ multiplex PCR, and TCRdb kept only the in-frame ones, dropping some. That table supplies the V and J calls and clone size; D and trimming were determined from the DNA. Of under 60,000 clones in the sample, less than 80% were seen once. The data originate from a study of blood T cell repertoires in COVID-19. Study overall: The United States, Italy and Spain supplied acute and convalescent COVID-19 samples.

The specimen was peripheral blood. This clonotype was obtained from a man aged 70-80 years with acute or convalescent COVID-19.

In DNA form, the CDR3 reads TGTGCCAGCAGCACGGGACAGGGGGCGAGAGATACGCAGTATTTT. This gives the protein CASSTGQGARDTQYF. V is TRBV9 and J is TRBJ2-3, with 12 bases lining up with TRBD1. This CDR3 has 15 amino acids. V lost 4 bases to trimming and J lost 5 bases; unmatched junction nucleotides: 5. Germline loops: CDR1 SGDLS, CDR2 YYNGEE.